The next 9 T cell receptor beta chains were all read from a single sample in a study of vaccination and CD4 T cells after COVID-19. Sequencing of cultured CD4+ T cell DNA used the Oncomine TCR Beta short-read assay. TCRdb reprocessed the PCR reads via MiXCR and lists one record per CDR3 protein. The sample carries about 12,000 distinct CDR3 sequences, about three quarters recorded once. The treatment is: approximately 9-day PBMC culture with coronavirus spike peptide pools or control peptides (ViraFEST assay). These receptors' targets are unknown. The sample was CD4+ T cells from blood, cultured in vitro. These receptors were collected from a human donor who had recovered from COVID-19.

V gene TRBV28 combines with J gene TRBJ2-3; possible D gene TRBD1, 5 bases. The V gene's germline CDR1 is MDHEN and CDR2 SYDVKM. This CDR3 spans 15 amino acids. Trimming cost V 5 bases and J 7 bases, with 19 bases left between them. CDR3 DNA: TGTGCCAGCAGTCCCCGGTGGGGCCGAGTGTATACGCAGTATTTT. Residues: CASSPRWGRVYTQYF.

The J gene is TRBJ1-1, the V gene TRBV30; TRBD1 is a possible D gene (6 bases). CDR3 length: 13 amino acids. Per germline, CDR1 GTSNPN and CDR2 SVGIG (reference sequence). V was clipped by 5 bases and J by 3 bases, with 13 bases between them. The CDR3: CAWSQGLDTEAFF. CDR3 in DNA: TGTGCCTGGTCACAGGGTTTGGACACTGAAGCTTTCTTT.

V gene TRBV7-2 combines with J gene TRBJ1-5, with 9 bases aligning to TRBD1. Trimming took 2 bases from V and 0 from J; bases not matched to a gene: 11. Looked up from germline, CDR1 is SGHTA and CDR2 is FQGNSA. There are 19 residues in the CDR3. The CDR3 DNA is TGTGCCAGCAGCTTACGTTCAATCGGGACAGGGAATAGCAATCAGCCCCAGCATTTT. Amino acid sequence: CASSLRSIGTGNSNQPQHF. Full variable domain (remainder filled in from reference TRBV7-2 and TRBJ1-5): GAGVSQSPSNKVTEKGKDVELRCDPISGHTALYWYRQSLGQGLEFLIYFQGNSAPDKSGLPSDRFSAERTGGSVSTLTIQRTQQEDSAVYLCASSLRSIGTGNSNQPQHFGDGTRLSIL.

The gene calls are TRBV7-9 and TRBJ1-5, with a tentative D call TRBD1 (6 bases). CDR1 is SEHNR and CDR2 is FQNEAQ in the germline V gene (reference sequence). This CDR3 region has 17 residues. V lost 6 bases to trimming and J lost 0 bases, with 18 bases between them. The CDR3 nucleotides are TGTGCCAGCAGGAATAATGGGGGCAAGTATAGCAATCAGCCCCAGCATTTT. The encoded protein is CASRNNGGKYSNQPQHF.

The chain recombines TRBV20-1 with TRBJ1-5; D is unresolved. CDR1 DFQATT and CDR2 SNEGSKA come from the germline V gene (reference sequence). The V and J ends lost 3 bases and 2 bases respectively, with 11 bases between them. The CDR3 runs 14 residues. CDR3 coding DNA: TGCAGTGCTAGGAGGGAGACTCGCAATCAGCCCCAGCATTTT. Translating gives CSARRETRNQPQHF.

The chain links TRBV2 to TRBJ1-6; D is perhaps TRBD1 (6 bases). V lost 7 bases, J lost 10 bases, and 17 bases lay in between. This CDR3 has 14 residues. Germline values: CDR1 SNHLY, CDR2 FYNNEI. The DNA for the CDR3 is TGTGCCAGCACCCTAAGGGGGACTGTGTCACCCCTCCACTTT. Encoded protein: CASTLRGTVSPLHF. The whole variable domain, filled in from reference TRBV2 and TRBJ1-6, reads EPEVTQTPSHQVTQMGQEVILRCVPISNHLYFYWYRQILGQKVEFLVSFYNNEISEKSEIFDDQFSVERPDGSNFTLKIRSTKLEDSAMYFCASTLRGTVSPLHFGNGTRLTVT.

The chain carries TRBV6-5 and TRBJ1-2; D call uncertain. Trimming removed 2 bases at V and 6 bases at J, with 7 bases between. Germline-derived CDR1 and CDR2 are MNHEY and SVGAGI. The CDR3 consists of 12 residues. CDR3 loop: CASSYLGNGYTF. The CDR3 DNA follows: TGTGCCAGCAGTTACCTGGGGAATGGCTACACCTTC.

The chain employs TRBV2 and TRBJ1-5, with D maybe TRBD1 (6 bases). CDR3 length: 16 amino acids. The V end lost 2 bases, the J end lost 4 bases, and 15 bases lay between the germline ends. Per germline, CDR1 SNHLY and CDR2 FYNNEI. The CDR3 sequence is CASSELVGGGNQPQHF. The CDR3, as DNA: TGTGCCAGCAGTGAATTAGTTGGAGGGGGAAATCAGCCCCAGCATTTT.

This clonotype was seen a few times. This chain joins TRBV6-5 and TRBJ1-6; D is undetermined. The V gene lost 2 bases and the J gene lost 9 bases, with 11 bases spanning the gap. CDR1 MNHEY and CDR2 SVGAGI come from the germline V gene. The CDR3 loop spans 14 amino acids. The CDR3 sequence is CASSYGGGSSPLHF. DNA of the CDR3: TGTGCCAGCAGTTACGGAGGAGGGAGTTCACCCCTCCACTTT.